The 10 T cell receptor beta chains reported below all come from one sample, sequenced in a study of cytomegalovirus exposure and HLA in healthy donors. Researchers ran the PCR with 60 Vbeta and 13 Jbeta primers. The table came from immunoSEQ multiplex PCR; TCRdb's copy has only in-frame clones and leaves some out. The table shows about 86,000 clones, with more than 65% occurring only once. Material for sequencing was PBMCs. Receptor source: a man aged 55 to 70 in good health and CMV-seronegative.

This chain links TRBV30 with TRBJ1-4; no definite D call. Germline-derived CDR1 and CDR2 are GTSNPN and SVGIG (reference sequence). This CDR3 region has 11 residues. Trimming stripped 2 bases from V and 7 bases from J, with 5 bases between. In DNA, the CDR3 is TGTGCCTGGAGTCGAGGTGAAAAACTGTTTTTT. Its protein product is CAWSRGEKLFF.

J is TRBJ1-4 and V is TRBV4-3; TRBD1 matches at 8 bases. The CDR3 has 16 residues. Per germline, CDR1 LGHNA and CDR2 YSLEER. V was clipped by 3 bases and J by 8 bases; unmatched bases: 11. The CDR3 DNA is TGCGCCAGCAGCCAGGCTTTTCAGGGGGCGAGGGAAAAACTGTTTTTT. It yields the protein CASSQAFQGAREKLFF.

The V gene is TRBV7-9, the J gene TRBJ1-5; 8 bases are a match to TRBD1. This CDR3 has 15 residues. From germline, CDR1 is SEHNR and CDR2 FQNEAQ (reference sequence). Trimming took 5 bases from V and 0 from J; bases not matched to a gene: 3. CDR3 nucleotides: TGTGCCAGCAGCCAGGGGGCCGATAGCAATCAGCCCCAGCATTTT. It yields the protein CASSQGADSNQPQHF. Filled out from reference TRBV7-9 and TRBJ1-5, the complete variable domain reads DTGVSQNPRHKITKRGQNVTFRCDPISEHNRLYWYRQTLGQGPEFLTYFQNEAQLEKSRLLSDRFSAERPKGSFSTLEIQRTEQGDSAMYLCASSQGADSNQPQHFGDGTRLSIL.

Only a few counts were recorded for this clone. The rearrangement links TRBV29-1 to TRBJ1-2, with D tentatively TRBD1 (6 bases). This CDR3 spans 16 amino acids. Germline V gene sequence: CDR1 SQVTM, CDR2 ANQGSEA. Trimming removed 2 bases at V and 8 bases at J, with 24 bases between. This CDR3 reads CSVEPRHTTGGLGYTF. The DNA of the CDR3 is TGCAGCGTTGAACCGCGTCACACCACCGGGGGGCTCGGCTACACCTTC.

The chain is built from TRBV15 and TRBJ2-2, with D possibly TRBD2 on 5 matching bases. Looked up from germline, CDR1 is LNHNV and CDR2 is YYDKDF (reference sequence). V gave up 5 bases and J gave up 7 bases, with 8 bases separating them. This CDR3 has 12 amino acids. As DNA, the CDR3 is TGTGCCACCAGCTACCGGGGCGGGGAGCTGTTTTTT. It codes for CATSYRGGELFF.

The CDR3 DNA sequence: TGTGCCAGCAGGGAGACAGAGATTAGCAATCAGCCCCAGCATTTT. Amino acids: CASRETEISNQPQHF. This chain joins TRBV7-8 and TRBJ1-5; a weak D match, TRBD1 (5 bases). Trimming removed 6 bases from V and 0 bases from J, with 12 bases in between. The CDR3 is 15 residues long. The germline gives CDR1 SGHVS, CDR2 FQNEAQ.

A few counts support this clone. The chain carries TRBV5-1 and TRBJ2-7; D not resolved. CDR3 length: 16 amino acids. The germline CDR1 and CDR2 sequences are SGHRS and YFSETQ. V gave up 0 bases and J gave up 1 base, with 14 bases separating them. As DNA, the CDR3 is TGCGCCAGCAGCTTGGCCTATACCGCCGTTTCCTACGAGCAGTACTTC. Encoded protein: CASSLAYTAVSYEQYF.

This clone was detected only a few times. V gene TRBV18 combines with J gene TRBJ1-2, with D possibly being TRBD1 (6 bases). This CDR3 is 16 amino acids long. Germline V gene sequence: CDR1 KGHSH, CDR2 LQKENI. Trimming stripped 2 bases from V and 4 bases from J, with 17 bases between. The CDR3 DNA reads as TGTGCCAGCTCACCATCGGTGGTACAGGGTGGCTATGGCTACACCTTC. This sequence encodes CASSPSVVQGGYGYTF.

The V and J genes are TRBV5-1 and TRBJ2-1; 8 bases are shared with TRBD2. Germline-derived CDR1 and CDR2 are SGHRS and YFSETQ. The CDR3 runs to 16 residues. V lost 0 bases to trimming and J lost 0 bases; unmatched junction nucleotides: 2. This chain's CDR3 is CASSLVAGSSYNEQFF. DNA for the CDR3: TGCGCCAGCAGCTTGGTAGCGGGGAGCTCCTACAATGAGCAGTTCTTC.

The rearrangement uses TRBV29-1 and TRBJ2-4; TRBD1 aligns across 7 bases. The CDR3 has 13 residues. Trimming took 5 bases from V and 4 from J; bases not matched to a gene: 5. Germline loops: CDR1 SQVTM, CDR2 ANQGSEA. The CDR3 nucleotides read TGCAGCGTTTTGTCGACAGGGAAAAACATTCAGTACTTC. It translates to CSVLSTGKNIQYF.